A single sample is the source of the 27 T cell receptor beta chains below, sequenced in a study of PD-L1 blockade in urothelial cancer. The time point was: pretreatment peripheral blood. The method was immunoSEQ multiplex PCR; TCRdb's version includes in-frame clones alone and lacks a portion of them. The table shows about 130,000 clones, with approximately 84% occurring only once. The material was PBMCs, obtained around atezolizumab (anti-PD-L1) treatment. The receptors originated from a middle-aged man with urothelial cancer.

This clone was detected ten times or more. V usage is TRBV6-5 and J usage is TRBJ2-7; no reliable D call. The V gene lost 2 bases and the J gene lost 3 bases, with 8 bases spanning the gap. The length of the CDR3 is 13 residues. The germline V gene has CDR1 MNHEY and CDR2 SVGAGI. The CDR3 is CASSYNRNYEQYF. The DNA for the CDR3 is TGTGCCAGCAGTTACAACAGAAACTACGAGCAGTACTTC.

CDR3 bases: TGTGCCACCAGCAGAGACCCCCGCGAGCCCCAGCATTTT. Its translation is CATSRDPREPQHF. This chain connects TRBV15 to TRBJ1-5; no definite D call. The V gene lost 0 bases and the J gene lost 8 bases, with 8 bases spanning the gap. CDR1 is LNHNV and CDR2 is YYDKDF in the germline V gene (reference sequence). The CDR3 length is 13 residues.

The gene calls are TRBV27 and TRBJ2-7; D perhaps matches TRBD2 (5 bases). CDR1 is MNHEY, CDR2 SMNVEV, per germline (reference sequence). Between the trimmed V and J ends, which lost 3 bases and 0 bases, there was a span of 9 bases. The CDR3 is 14 residues long. CDR3: CASSFEGSSYEQYF. For the CDR3, the DNA is TGTGCCAGCAGTTTTGAGGGTTCCTCCTACGAGCAGTACTTC.

The chain links TRBV5-3 to TRBJ2-5; D unclear. TRBV5-3 is an ORF, and what it does is uncertain. V was cut by 0 bases and J by 5 bases, with 14 bases left in between. The CDR3 runs to 15 residues. The CDR3 sequence: CARSLDSLTTETQYF. CDR3 DNA sequence: TGTGCCAGAAGCTTGGACTCACTAACAACGGAGACCCAGTACTTC.

The chain has TRBV2 and TRBJ2-2; D is ambiguous. V was trimmed by 9 bases and J by 0 bases, leaving 11 bases between them. CDR1 is SNHLY and CDR2 is FYNNEI in the germline V gene. This CDR3 is 14 amino acids long. The DNA for the CDR3 is TGTGCCAGTTCCCAGGATGCGAACACCGGGGAGCTGTTTTTT. It is translated as CASSQDANTGELFF.

This chain connects TRBV2 to TRBJ2-1, with no clear D. V was pared by 8 bases and J by 6 bases, with 8 bases between. CDR3 size: 11 residues. Germline-derived CDR1 and CDR2 are SNHLY and FYNNEI. The CDR3 DNA is TGTGCCAGCGCAGGTTCCAATGAGCAGTTCTTC. Translation gives CASAGSNEQFF.

V is TRBV10-3 and J is TRBJ1-2, with a tentative D call TRBD1 (5 bases). CDR3 length: 12 residues. V lost 3 bases and J 3 bases, leaving 5 bases between the germline ends. Germline lookup yields CDR1 ENHRY and CDR2 SYGVKD. CDR3 nucleotides: TGTGCCATCAGTGAAGGGGACTATGGCTACACCTTC. This translates into CAISEGDYGYTF.

The V gene is TRBV6-5, the J gene TRBJ1-2; a possible D gene is TRBD1 (6 bases). CDR1 and CDR2 (germline): MNHEY, SVGAGI. The CDR3 length is 13 residues. With 6 bases removed from V and 7 bases from J, the gap between germline ends came to 15 bases. The CDR3 region is CASRPTGLRGYTF. The CDR3 nucleotides are TGTGCCAGCAGACCAACAGGGCTACGTGGCTACACCTTC.

DNA for the CDR3: TGTGCCAGCAGCTTAAACCTCGAGGCCAGGGAGCTGTTTTTT. This sequence encodes CASSLNLEARELFF. The V call is TRBV7-3, the J call TRBJ2-2; D ambiguous. Germline V gene data show CDR1 as SGHTA and CDR2 as FQGTGA. The V and J ends lost 1 base and 9 bases respectively, with 12 bases between them. This CDR3 is built from 14 residues.

This clone was seen only a few times. The V gene is TRBV7-6, the J gene TRBJ2-7; TRBD1 matches 12 bases. The J segment lost 0 bases and the V segment lost 0 bases, leaving 12 bases of the junction unmatched. The CDR3 has 20 amino acids. The V gene's germline CDR1 is SGHVS and CDR2 FNYEAQ. As DNA, the CDR3 is TGTGCCAGCAGCTTAGCGGAGGGACAGGGGGCTGCCTTCGGCTCCTACGAGCAGTACTTC. Protein sequence: CASSLAEGQGAAFGSYEQYF.

This clone has just a few counts. J is TRBJ1-6 and V is TRBV6-1, with D maybe TRBD1 (5 bases). Germline CDR1 reads MNHNS; CDR2 reads SASEGT. This CDR3 has 14 amino acids. V shed 7 bases and J shed 0 bases, with 7 bases lying between them. As DNA, the CDR3 is TGTGCCAGCATAGACAGCTCCTATAATTCACCCCTCCACTTT. It encodes CASIDSSYNSPLHF.

This chain connects TRBV4-1 to TRBJ2-3; TRBD2 matches 9 bases. Trimming took 0 bases from V and 2 from J; bases not matched to a gene: 9. The germline CDR1 and CDR2 sequences are MGHRA and YSYEKL. This CDR3 region has 18 residues. The CDR3: CASSQDPSLAGITDTQYF. Written as DNA, the CDR3 is TGCGCCAGCAGCCAAGACCCCTCGCTAGCGGGGATCACAGATACGCAGTATTTT.

This rearrangement joins TRBV5-6 to TRBJ2-2; the D gene is possibly TRBD2 (5 bases). V lost 6 bases to trimming and J lost 1 base, with 7 bases between them. The CDR3 covers 13 residues. Germline CDR1 reads SGHDT; CDR2 reads YYEEEE. CDR3 nucleotides: TGTGCCAGCATGGCGGGGAACACCGGGGAGCTGTTTTTT. It codes for CASMAGNTGELFF.

The chain employs TRBV5-1 and TRBJ2-7, with 11 bases identical to TRBD1. Germline CDR1 and CDR2: SGHRS and YFSETQ. The CDR3 is made up of 14 amino acids. Unmatched junction bases numbered 6, after V lost 7 bases and J lost 3 bases. CDR3 nucleotides: TGCGCCAGCCGAGGGACAGGGGGTTTCTACGAGCAGTACTTC. Protein sequence: CASRGTGGFYEQYF. The entire variable domain, with the rest obtained from reference TRBV5-1 and TRBJ2-7, is as follows: KAGVTQTPRYLIKTRGQQVTLSCSPISGHRSVSWYQQTPGQGLQFLFEYFSETQRNKGNFPGRFSGRQFSNSRSEMNVSTLELGDSALYLCASRGTGGFYEQYFGPGTRLTVT.

V is TRBV7-9 and J is TRBJ2-5, with 9 bases aligning to TRBD2. Germline lookup yields CDR1 SEHNR and CDR2 FQNEAQ (reference sequence). V lost 5 bases and J lost 9; bases outside the gene matches: 16. This CDR3 has 16 residues. CDR3 coding DNA: TGTGCCAGCAGCCCCCGCGGGAGCGGGAGGTCCGGAGCCCAGTACTTC. Its protein product is CASSPRGSGRSGAQYF.

To note about this clone: Relative to the germline gene, one junction end is altered; a read error may explain this. The rearrangement uses TRBV9 and TRBJ2-1; 8 bases fit TRBD2. This CDR3 comprises 13 residues. The V gene's germline CDR1 is SGDLS and CDR2 YYNGEE. CDR3 sequence (DNA): TGTGCCAGCAGCTTCCGTGCCTCGGGAGGGCCTATCTTC. Encoded protein: CASSFRASGGPIF. Drawing the rest from reference TRBV9 and TRBJ2-1, the complete variable domain is DSGVTQTPKHLITATGQRVTLRCSPRSGDLSVYWYQQSLDQGLQFLIQYYNGEERAKGNILERFSAQQFPDLHSELNLSSLELGDSALYFCASSFRASGGPIFGPGTRLTVL.

This chain joins TRBV6-4 and TRBJ2-3; possible D gene TRBD2, 6 bases. This CDR3 contains 14 residues. Looked up from germline, CDR1 is MRHNA and CDR2 is SNTAGT. Trimming stripped 0 bases from V and 7 bases from J, with 11 bases between. CDR3 region: CASSDSGGVNTQYF. DNA of the CDR3: TGTGCCAGCAGTGACTCGGGGGGAGTAAATACGCAGTATTTT.

This clone occurred a few times. The chain joins TRBV7-9 to TRBJ1-2, with D possibly being TRBD1 (6 bases). Germline assignment: CDR1 SEHNR and CDR2 FQNEAQ (reference sequence). The CDR3 has 16 residues. Trimming stripped 6 bases from V and 1 base from J, with 18 bases between. The CDR3 region has the DNA TGTGCCAGCAGTCCGGTGGGGGCGGCAAATAACTATGGCTACACCTTC. It is translated as CASSPVGAANNYGYTF.

This clone was found once. The DNA of the CDR3 is TGTGCCAGCAGCGGACAGGGGGCCATCGTTGAGCAGTTCTTC. Translation: CASSGQGAIVEQFF. The chain combines TRBV9 with TRBJ2-1; 10 nucleotides line up with TRBD1. The CDR3 sequence is 14 residues long. Germline CDR1 is SGDLS and CDR2 is YYNGEE. V lost 3 bases to trimming and J lost 9 bases; unmatched junction nucleotides: 6.

The CDR3: CASSPTSGVMYEQYF. DNA of the CDR3: TGTGCCAGCTCACCTACTAGCGGAGTTATGTACGAGCAGTACTTC. The chain couples TRBV18 to TRBJ2-7; TRBD2 matches 8 bases. The CDR3 contains 15 residues. The germline gives CDR1 KGHSH, CDR2 LQKENI. V dropped 3 bases and J dropped 4; count of bases not matched to a gene: 8.

The CDR3 loop reads CASRNRENQPQHF. Written as DNA, the CDR3 is TGTGCCAGCAGAAACAGGGAAAATCAGCCCCAGCATTTT. The gene calls are TRBV2 and TRBJ1-5; the D gene is possibly TRBD1 (6 bases). V dropped 6 bases and J dropped 4 bases, with 10 bases sitting between them. The CDR3 is made up of 13 amino acids. Germline V lookup: CDR1 SNHLY, CDR2 FYNNEI. The complete variable domain, with remaining parts taken from reference TRBV2 and TRBJ1-5, reads EPEVTQTPSHQVTQMGQEVILRCVPISNHLYFYWYRQILGQKVEFLVSFYNNEISEKSEIFDDQFSVERPDGSNFTLKIRSTKLEDSAMYFCASRNRENQPQHFGDGTRLSIL.

The chain combines TRBV5-1 with TRBJ1-4; D gene ambiguous. This CDR3 is built from 15 residues. Trimming took off 0 bases at V and 0 bases at J, with 6 bases between the two ends. Germline V lookup: CDR1 SGHRS, CDR2 YFSETQ. The CDR3 nucleotides are TGCGCCAGCAGCTTGGATCCTGCAACTAATGAAAAACTGTTTTTT. Translated, it gives CASSLDPATNEKLFF.

Concerning this clone itself: One junction end does not reproduce the germline sequence, and a read error may be involved. This sequence joins TRBV19 and TRBJ1-3, with D perhaps matching TRBD1 (6 bases). The CDR3 totals 16 residues. The germline V gene has CDR1 LNHDA and CDR2 SQIVND (reference sequence). As DNA, the CDR3 is TGTGCCAGTAGTAATTACGCGACAGGCCCTGGAAACATCATATATTTT. This translates into CASSNYATGPGNIIYF.

This clone was detected only a few times. The rearrangement joins TRBV18 to TRBJ1-1; no reliable D call. Germline V CDR1 and CDR2: KGHSH, LQKENI. V shed 4 bases and J shed 0 bases, with 9 bases lying between them. This CDR3 spans 14 amino acids. The CDR3 loop is CASSLTSMNTEAFF. As DNA, the CDR3 is TGTGCCAGCTCACTGACAAGCATGAACACTGAAGCTTTCTTT.

In regard to this clone: The sample contains more than one DNA sequence encoding this CDR3. The gene calls are TRBV28 and TRBJ1-2; TRBD1 matches 8 bases. Germline lookup yields CDR1 MDHEN and CDR2 SYDVKM. The CDR3 consists of 18 residues. Trimming cost V 4 bases and J 0 bases; bases outside gene matches: 13. The CDR3 region is CASSSIWTGPLANYGYTF. The DNA for the CDR3 is TGTGCCAGCAGTTCTATATGGACAGGGCCACTAGCTAACTATGGCTACACCTTC.

This chain connects TRBV6-1 to TRBJ1-1; tentatively, D is TRBD1 (6 bases). V lost 2 bases and J 5 bases, leaving 15 bases between the germline ends. This CDR3 spans 15 amino acids. CDR1 and CDR2 (germline): MNHNS, SASEGT. The CDR3: CASSELYVGGTEAFF. In DNA form, the CDR3 reads TGTGCCAGCAGTGAACTCTACGTAGGGGGAACTGAAGCTTTCTTT.

The chain couples TRBV7-2 to TRBJ2-1, with 7 bases that match TRBD1. This CDR3 is built from 17 residues. V lost 5 bases, J lost 3 bases, and 13 bases stayed unmatched. CDR1 and CDR2 from the germline V gene are SGHTA and FQGNSA. The CDR3 DNA is TGTGCCAGCAGCCTATTGAGTAGACAGGGCGACTACAATGAGCAGTTCTTC. Amino acid sequence: CASSLLSRQGDYNEQFF.